This entry concerns a single T cell receptor (beta chain). At least ten counts were recorded for this clonotype. It lacks a known antigen. The record has no base qualities; no much larger clone is one base away. This entry is derived from a study of T-cell reconstitution after alpha-beta-depleted transplantation in children (dated by TCRdb to about 2016). Broadly, across the study: T-cell immune reconstitution after TCRalphabeta/CD19-depleted allogeneic hematopoietic cell transplantation in children was quantitatively tracked in the study by means of TCR repertoire profiling.

The CDR3 numbers 14 residues from cysteine through phenylalanine. The sequence is cut down to CDR3 DNA, 42 bases in frame from base 1. The V end gives up 4 bases and the J end 7 bases, leaving 5 bases in the junction not matched to a gene. Reading the germline V gene gives CDR1 SGHDT and CDR2 YYEEEE. Libraries were prepared through PCR. The sequencer listed for this sample is Illumina HiSeq 2500. Molecular barcoding was employed in the preparation of TCR libraries, with unique molecular identifiers being used to normalize TCRbeta repertoire quantification. TCRdb took the public reads, trimmed them with fastp at Q25, ran MiXCR for clone calling and kept in-frame beta chains. Each record represents a unique CDR3 protein, reported with the most common genes and DNA among its rows. This sample has 90,000 to 130,000 distinct CDR3 sequences in its table, and approximately 10% of those were observed once. The ten biggest clones cover approximately 7.6% of the sample.

Source: PBMCs from the stem cell graft donor, taken from the stem cell graft. The V and J genes are TRBV5-6 and TRBJ2-7; 13 of the junction bases match TRBD2. The TCR sequence derives from a human donor who donated a stem cell graft to a child with acute lymphoblastic leukemia. The CDR3 is CASSTGLAGREQYF. The DNA sequence is as follows: TGTGCCAGCAGCACGGGACTAGCGGGGCGGGAGCAGTACTTC.